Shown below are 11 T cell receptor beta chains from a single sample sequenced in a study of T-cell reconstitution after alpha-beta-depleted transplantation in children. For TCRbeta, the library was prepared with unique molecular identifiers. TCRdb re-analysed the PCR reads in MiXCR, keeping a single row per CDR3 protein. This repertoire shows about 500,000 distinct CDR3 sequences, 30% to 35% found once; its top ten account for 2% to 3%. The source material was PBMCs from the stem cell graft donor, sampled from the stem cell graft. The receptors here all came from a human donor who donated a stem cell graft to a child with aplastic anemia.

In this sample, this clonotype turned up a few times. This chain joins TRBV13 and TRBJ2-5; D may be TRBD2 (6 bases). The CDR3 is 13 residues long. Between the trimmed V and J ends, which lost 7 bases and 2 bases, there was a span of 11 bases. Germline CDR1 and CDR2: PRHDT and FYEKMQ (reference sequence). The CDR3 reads CASTEGGQETQYF. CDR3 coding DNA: TGTGCCAGCACCGAGGGAGGACAAGAGACCCAGTACTTC. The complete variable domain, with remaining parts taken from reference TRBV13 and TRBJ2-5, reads AAGVIQSPRHLIKEKRETATLKCYPIPRHDTVYWYQQGPGQDPQFLISFYEKMQSDKGSIPDRFSAQQFSDYHSELNMSSLELGDSALYFCASTEGGQETQYFGPGTRLLVL.

For the CDR3, the DNA is TGTGCCAGCAGTCCCTCGGGACAGATCTACGAGCAGTACTTC. This translates into CASSPSGQIYEQYF. The chain joins TRBV25-1 to TRBJ2-7; 7 nucleotides match TRBD1. Per the germline V gene, CDR1 is MGHDK and CDR2 is SYGVNS. V gave up 5 bases and J gave up 3 bases; unmatched junction bases: 7. The CDR3 spans 14 residues.

The CDR3 DNA sequence: TGTGCCAGCAGCGGGGACGGACAGCAGCCCCAGCATTTT. It codes for CASSGDGQQPQHF. The chain is built from TRBV5-4 and TRBJ1-5; TRBD1 might be the D (6 bases). The CDR3 has 13 residues. Germline V gene lookup returns CDR1 SGHNT and CDR2 YYREEE (reference sequence). The V gene lost 4 bases and the J gene lost 7 bases, with 12 bases spanning the gap.

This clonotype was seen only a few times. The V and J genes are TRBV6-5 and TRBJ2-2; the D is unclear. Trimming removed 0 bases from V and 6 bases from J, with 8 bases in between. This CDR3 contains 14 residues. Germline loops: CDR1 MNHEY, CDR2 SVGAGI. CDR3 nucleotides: TGTGCCAGCAGTTACTCCCGCCAGGCCGGGGAGCTGTTTTTT. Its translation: CASSYSRQAGELFF.

CDR3 sequence: CASHGPRAGANITDTQYF. The CDR3 region has the DNA TGTGCCAGCCACGGCCCGAGAGCAGGGGCGAATATCACAGATACGCAGTATTTT. The rearrangement uses TRBV11-1 and TRBJ2-3; a weak D match, TRBD1 (6 bases). V gave up 8 bases and J gave up 2 bases, with 26 bases separating them. This CDR3 region has 18 residues. Germline V gene lookup returns CDR1 SGHAT and CDR2 FQDESV (reference sequence).

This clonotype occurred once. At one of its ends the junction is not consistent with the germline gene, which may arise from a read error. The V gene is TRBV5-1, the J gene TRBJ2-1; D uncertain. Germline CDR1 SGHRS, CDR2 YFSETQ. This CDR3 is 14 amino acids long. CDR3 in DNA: TGCACCAGCAGCTTGGAGTCCCTGGAATTTGAGCAGTTCTTC. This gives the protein CTSSLESLEFEQFF.

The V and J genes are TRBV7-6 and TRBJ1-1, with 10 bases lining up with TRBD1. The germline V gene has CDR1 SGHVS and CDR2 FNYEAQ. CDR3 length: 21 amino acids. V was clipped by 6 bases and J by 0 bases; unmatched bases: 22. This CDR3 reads CASSLFSPGQGPRLMNTEAFF. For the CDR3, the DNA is TGTGCCAGCAGTTTATTCTCCCCGGGACAGGGGCCTCGGCTTATGAACACTGAAGCTTTCTTT.

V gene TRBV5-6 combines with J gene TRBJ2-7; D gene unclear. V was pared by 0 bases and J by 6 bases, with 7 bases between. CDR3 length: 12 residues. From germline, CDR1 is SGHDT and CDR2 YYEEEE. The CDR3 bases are TGTGCCAGCAGCTTGGCCCTCAGCGAGCAGTACTTC. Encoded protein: CASSLALSEQYF.

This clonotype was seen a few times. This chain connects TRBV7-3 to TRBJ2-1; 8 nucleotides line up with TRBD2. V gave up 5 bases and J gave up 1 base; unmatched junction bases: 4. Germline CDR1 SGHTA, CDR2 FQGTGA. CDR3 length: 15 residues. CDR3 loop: CASSPIAGSYNEQFF. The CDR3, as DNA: TGTGCCAGCAGCCCAATAGCGGGGTCCTACAATGAGCAGTTCTTC. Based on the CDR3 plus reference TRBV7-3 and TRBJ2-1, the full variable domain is GAGVSQTPSNKVTEKGKYVELRCDPISGHTALYWYRQSLGQGPEFLIYFQGTGAADDSGLPNDRFFAVRPEGSVSTLKIQRTERGDSAVYLCASSPIAGSYNEQFFGPGTRLTVL.

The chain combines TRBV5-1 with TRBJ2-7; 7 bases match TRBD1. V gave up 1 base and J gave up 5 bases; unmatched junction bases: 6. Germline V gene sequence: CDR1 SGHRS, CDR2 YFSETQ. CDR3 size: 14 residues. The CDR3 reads CASSLSRTGNEQYF. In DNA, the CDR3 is TGCGCCAGCAGCTTGTCACGGACAGGCAACGAGCAGTACTTC.

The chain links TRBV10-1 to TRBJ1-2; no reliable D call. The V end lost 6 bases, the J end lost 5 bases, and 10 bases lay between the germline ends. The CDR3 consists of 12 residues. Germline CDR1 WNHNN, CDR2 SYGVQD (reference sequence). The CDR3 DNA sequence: TGCGCCAGCAGCGCCGGGAGTTATGGCTACACCTTC. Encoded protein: CASSAGSYGYTF.